This entry lists 18 T cell receptor beta chains sequenced from one sample in a study of cytomegalovirus exposure and HLA in healthy donors. The PCR made use of 60 Vbeta and 13 Jbeta primers. Libraries were prepared by immunoSEQ multiplex PCR; TCRdb keeps only in-frame clonotypes and omits some of them. Among some 200,000 clones listed, 75% to 90% were seen once. Sequenced material: PBMCs. Every receptor here comes from a woman in her 50s in good health and CMV-seropositive.

The chain employs TRBV20-1 and TRBJ2-1; TRBD2 is a possible D gene (5 bases). The germline V and J ends were trimmed by 3 bases and 6 bases, with 6 bases remaining between them. The germline CDR1 and CDR2 sequences are DFQATT and SNEGSKA (reference sequence). CDR3 size: 11 residues. The CDR3 nucleotides are TGCAGTGCTAGGGGAGCCAATGAGCAGTTCTTC. The encoded protein is CSARGANEQFF.

The gene calls are TRBV2 and TRBJ2-7, with D possibly matching TRBD2 (6 bases). The CDR3 runs to 15 residues. V was pared by 5 bases and J by 3 bases, with 17 bases between. CDR1 is SNHLY, CDR2 FYNNEI, per germline. This CDR3 is CASSSGDPGLYEQYF. The DNA of the CDR3 is TGTGCCAGCAGTTCGGGAGACCCCGGCCTCTACGAGCAGTACTTC. The full variable domain, with the rest looked up from reference TRBV2 and TRBJ2-7, is EPEVTQTPSHQVTQMGQEVILRCVPISNHLYFYWYRQILGQKVEFLVSFYNNEISEKSEIFDDQFSVERPDGSNFTLKIRSTKLEDSAMYFCASSSGDPGLYEQYFGPGTRLTVT.

The V call is TRBV19, the J call TRBJ1-4; the D is unclear. This CDR3 has 15 residues. The ends were cut back, 3 bases at V and 3 bases at J, with 11 bases in the middle. Germline V gene data show CDR1 as LNHDA and CDR2 as SQIVND (reference sequence). The CDR3 sequence is CASSIGAVSNEKLFF. Written as DNA, the CDR3 is TGTGCCAGTAGTATCGGAGCGGTCTCTAATGAAAAACTGTTTTTT. The full variable domain, completed using reference TRBV19 and TRBJ1-4, is DGGITQSPKYLFRKEGQNVTLSCEQNLNHDAMYWYRQDPGQGLRLIYYSQIVNDFQKGDIAEGYSVSREKKESFPLTVTSAQKNPTAFYLCASSIGAVSNEKLFFGSGTQLSVL.

The chain is built from TRBV9 and TRBJ2-1, with 15 bases matching TRBD2. Germline V gene lookup returns CDR1 SGDLS and CDR2 YYNGEE. The junction had 16 bases not matched to a gene; V was cut back by 0 bases and J by 0 bases. This CDR3 is built from 23 residues. The CDR3 nucleotides are TGTGCCAGCAGCGTAGGGACAGCCTTGGGGGGACTAGCGGGGGGAAGCTCCTACAATGAGCAGTTCTTC. It encodes CASSVGTALGGLAGGSSYNEQFF.

The chain combines TRBV2 with TRBJ1-2, with 7 bases fitting TRBD1. Germline V gives CDR1 SNHLY, CDR2 FYNNEI. J was trimmed by 4 bases and V by 5 bases; bases with no gene match: 4. The CDR3 sequence is 13 residues long. The CDR3 sequence: CASSTDRLYGYTF. Written as DNA, the CDR3 is TGTGCCAGCAGTACGGACAGGCTCTATGGCTACACCTTC.

V and J are TRBV18 and TRBJ1-1; D is undetermined. Germline V gene lookup returns CDR1 KGHSH and CDR2 LQKENI. The length of the CDR3 is 13 residues. Between the trimmed V and J ends, which lost 3 bases and 2 bases, there was a span of 7 bases. CDR3 loop: CASSPNSNTEAFF. As DNA, the CDR3 is TGTGCCAGCTCACCCAACTCCAACACTGAAGCTTTCTTT.

This clone was observed a single time. The chain is built from TRBV6-6 and TRBJ2-7, with 10 bases that match TRBD2. Germline V gene sequence: CDR1 MNHNY, CDR2 SVGAGI (reference sequence). The CDR3 contains 15 residues. J was trimmed by 2 bases and V by 0 bases; bases with no gene match: 1. The CDR3 is CASSYSLAGAYEQYF. CDR3 coding DNA: TGTGCCAGCAGTTACTCCCTAGCGGGAGCCTACGAGCAGTACTTC.

The CDR3 region has the DNA TGTGCCAGCAGTTCGGCAGGTAGCGGGAGGCCCTTGAACTACGAGCAGTACTTC. Residues: CASSSAGSGRPLNYEQYF. The V and J genes are TRBV28 and TRBJ2-5, with 10 bases identical to TRBD2. The J call is in doubt because the DNA end fits TRBJ2-7 better. This CDR3 region has 18 residues. Germline V gene data show CDR1 as MDHEN and CDR2 as SYDVKM.

The chain links TRBV28 to TRBJ2-4, with TRBD2 as a possible D gene (6 bases). Germline V gene data show CDR1 as MDHEN and CDR2 as SYDVKM. Trimming took 7 bases from V and 0 from J, leaving 13 bases between them. This CDR3 contains 15 residues. The CDR3: CASTGEALAKNIQYF. The CDR3 bases are TGTGCCAGCACGGGGGAGGCCTTAGCCAAAAACATTCAGTACTTC.

The CDR3 nucleotides read TGTGCCAGCAGTTTCGCGACAGCGGGATTGTACAATGAGCAGTTCTTC. Protein sequence: CASSFATAGLYNEQFF. The genes are TRBV28 and TRBJ2-1; 7 bases are a match to TRBD2. The junction had 9 bases not matched to a gene; V was cut back by 3 bases and J by 4 bases. This CDR3 is 16 amino acids long. CDR1 is MDHEN and CDR2 is SYDVKM in the germline V gene.

The chain employs TRBV10-3 and TRBJ1-6; 8 bases match TRBD1. There are 15 residues in the CDR3. With V trimmed by 5 bases and J by 7 bases, 7 bases remained unmatched. Looked up from germline, CDR1 is ENHRY and CDR2 is SYGVKD. The CDR3 region is CAISQTGEVNSPLHF. Written as DNA, the CDR3 is TGTGCCATCAGTCAGACAGGGGAGGTCAATTCACCCCTCCACTTT.

The gene calls are TRBV7-6 and TRBJ2-1, with TRBD2 matching 10 bases. The CDR3 runs 15 residues. CDR1 SGHVS and CDR2 FNYEAQ come from the germline V gene. V dropped 5 bases and J dropped 8; count of bases not matched to a gene: 9. The CDR3 DNA sequence: TGTGCCAGCAGCCCCGAGACTAGCGGGTTCCATGAGCAGTTCTTC. Its protein product is CASSPETSGFHEQFF.

With regard to this clone: The same CDR3 can be traced to other DNA sequences in this sample. This chain connects TRBV6-5 to TRBJ1-1, with 9 nucleotides matching TRBD1. Germline CDR1 is MNHEY and CDR2 is SVGAGI. The CDR3 runs to 14 residues. V lost 6 bases to trimming and J lost 4 bases; unmatched junction nucleotides: 6. The CDR3: CASSRGQGTTEAFF. As DNA, the CDR3 is TGTGCCAGCAGCCGGGGACAGGGTACCACTGAAGCTTTCTTT.

The J gene is TRBJ2-7, the V gene TRBV27; 8 bases are shared with TRBD1. J was trimmed by 1 base and V by 6 bases; bases with no gene match: 8. Looked up from germline, CDR1 is MNHEY and CDR2 is SMNVEV (reference sequence). The CDR3 contains 15 residues. The CDR3 DNA follows: TGTGCCAGCAGAAAAGGACAGGGTGCGTCCTACGAGCAGTACTTC. Its protein product is CASRKGQGASYEQYF.

The chain recombines TRBV10-3 with TRBJ2-3, with 9 bases fitting TRBD2. This CDR3 has 15 residues. Germline CDR1 ENHRY, CDR2 SYGVKD. The trim removed 4 bases at V and 5 bases at J, leaving 7 bases unmatched. CDR3 sequence reads: CAISASGDEKDTQYF. For the CDR3, the DNA is TGTGCCATCAGTGCTAGCGGGGATGAAAAAGATACGCAGTATTTT.

The V gene is TRBV27, the J gene TRBJ1-1, with a weak D call TRBD1 (5 bases). This CDR3 is 14 amino acids long. Between the trimmed V and J ends, which lost 4 bases and 1 base, there was a span of 10 bases. Per the germline V gene, CDR1 is MNHEY and CDR2 is SMNVEV (reference sequence). This chain's CDR3 is CASSSQGWNTEAFF. In DNA, the CDR3 is TGTGCCAGCAGTTCCCAGGGCTGGAACACTGAAGCTTTCTTT.

This chain joins TRBV6-6 and TRBJ1-6, with TRBD1 identical over 7 bases. The CDR3 runs 16 residues. V trimming: 6 bases; J trimming: 7 bases; junction bases outside the gene matches: 12. Germline values: CDR1 MNHNY, CDR2 SVGAGI (reference sequence). The CDR3 is CASSLTTGKGNSPLHF. The DNA for the CDR3 is TGTGCCAGCAGCCTCACGACAGGGAAGGGAAATTCACCCCTCCACTTT.

CDR3 loop: CASSEQGREQYF. The DNA for the CDR3 is TGTGCCAGCAGTGAACAGGGCAGGGAGCAGTACTTC. The V call is TRBV6-1, the J call TRBJ2-7, with a possible D match to TRBD1 (5 bases). Per germline, CDR1 MNHNS and CDR2 SASEGT. V lost 2 bases, J lost 7 bases, and 9 bases lay in between. The CDR3 loop spans 12 amino acids.